What follows is one TCR beta chain and its context. What it binds is unknown. This sample is part of a study of identical twins. General study findings and limits: Monozygotic twins shared more out-of-frame TCR alpha than recombination models predicted. Cross-sectional statistics, not tracking of the same donors, supported the conclusions.

TCRdb passed the 5' RACE reads through MiXCR, listing each CDR3 protein once. The sample carries about 890,000 distinct CDR3 sequences, 9% to 15% recorded once. With 1 base clipped from V and 6 bases from J, the junction kept 0 bases outside the gene matches. Germline assignment: CDR1 ENHRY and CDR2 SYGVKD. The CDR3 length is 14 residues. This sample also belongs to another study, concerning yellow fever vaccine responses in identical twins. In that study: Reportedly, the T cell response mounted by twins to vaccine seemed partly convergent, partly personalized.

The receptor was isolated from a woman aged 18-35 years in good health. V usage is TRBV10-3 and J usage is TRBJ2-2; 9 bases agree with TRBD2. The sequenced material came from PBMCs. The CDR3 bases are TGTGCCATCAGTGAGTGGACTAGCGCCGGGGAGCTGTTTTTT. Residues: CAISEWTSAGELFF.